The 28 T cell receptor beta chains presented below share a single source sample, sequenced in a study of cytotoxic CD8 clonotypes in ibrutinib-treated CLL. Assay: immunoSEQ multiplex PCR; the TCRdb copy retains only in-frame clones and omits some. This sample has about 140,000 clones, with about 72% found just once. The sample here was PBMCs, taken after 12 months of ibrutinib treatment. Receptors originate from a human donor with chronic lymphocytic leukemia.

The chain carries TRBV18 and TRBJ1-2, with TRBD1 as a possible D gene (5 bases). The CDR3 extends over 14 amino acids. The ends were cut back, 6 bases at V and 4 bases at J, with 15 bases in the middle. In germline, CDR1 is KGHSH, CDR2 LQKENI. CDR3 nucleotide sequence: TGTGCCAGCTCTCCGGGGCAGGGAACCTATGGCTACACCTTC. Residues: CASSPGQGTYGYTF.

The CDR3, as DNA: TGTGCCAGCAGTGACAGGGTTGGCGAGCAGTTCTTC. Translating it yields CASSDRVGEQFF. This rearrangement joins TRBV2 to TRBJ2-1; D is perhaps TRBD1 (5 bases). The germline V gene has CDR1 SNHLY and CDR2 FYNNEI. The V gene lost 3 bases and the J gene lost 10 bases, with 10 bases spanning the gap. The CDR3 consists of 12 residues.

The chain employs TRBV18 and TRBJ1-1; D call uncertain. Germline-derived CDR1 and CDR2 are KGHSH and LQKENI. CDR3 size: 11 residues. V dropped 3 bases and J dropped 5 bases, with 4 bases sitting between them. The CDR3, as DNA: TGTGCCAGCTCACCCGGGACTGAAGCTTTCTTT. As protein: CASSPGTEAFF.

The CDR3: CASSSGQGTSDTQYF. The CDR3 bases are TGTGCCAGCAGCTCCGGACAGGGGACCTCAGATACGCAGTATTTT. V gene TRBV11-1 combines with J gene TRBJ2-3; 9 bases line up with TRBD1. CDR3 length: 15 residues. Germline trimming cut 4 bases from V and 4 bases from J; bases unmatched to any gene: 6. Germline CDR1 SGHAT, CDR2 FQDESV (reference sequence).

The CDR3 spells CASSRTDSSYEQYF. CDR3 DNA: TGTGCCAGCAGTCGTACGGACAGTTCCTACGAGCAGTACTTC. The gene calls are TRBV28 and TRBJ2-7, with a weak D call TRBD1 (6 bases). Trimming took 5 bases from V and 1 from J, leaving 12 bases between them. CDR1 is MDHEN, CDR2 SYDVKM, per germline. The CDR3 is 14 amino acids.

The V call is TRBV11-2, the J call TRBJ2-7, with 8 bases aligning to TRBD2. CDR1 SGHAT and CDR2 FQNNGV come from the germline V gene. The CDR3 extends over 18 amino acids. V gave up 4 bases and J gave up 3 bases; unmatched junction bases: 17. The CDR3 DNA is TGTGCCAGCAGCTCGATAGGCCCACAAGAGCGGGAGCGCTACGAGCAGTACTTC. This gives the protein CASSSIGPQERERYEQYF.

The chain carries TRBV28 and TRBJ2-7; 10 positions agree with TRBD1. Per the germline V gene, CDR1 is MDHEN and CDR2 is SYDVKM. CDR3 length: 15 residues. Trimming removed 8 bases from V and 1 base from J; junction bases left unmatched: 8. In DNA, the CDR3 is TGTGCCAGCCGTGACGCGGGACAGGGGTCCTACGAGCAGTACTTC. This codes for CASRDAGQGSYEQYF. Based on the CDR3 plus reference TRBV28 and TRBJ2-7, the full variable domain is DVKVTQSSRYLVKRTGEKVFLECVQDMDHENMFWYRQDPGLGLRLIYFSYDVKMKEKGDIPEGYSVSREKKERFSLILESASTNQTSMYLCASRDAGQGSYEQYFGPGTRLTVT.

This clone showed up just once. The chain uses TRBV1 and TRBJ1-4; no check of the table's D call, TRBD1, against the DNA was made. TRBV1 is flagged as a pseudogene. The CDR3 consists of 13 residues. The CDR3 reads CTSSDTGLEKLFF. The CDR3 DNA sequence: TGCACCAGCAGTGATACAGGGTTGGAAAAACTGTTTTTT.

This sequence joins TRBV25-1 and TRBJ2-4; D is perhaps TRBD2 (6 bases). The CDR3 contains 14 residues. Trimming removed 8 bases at V and 6 bases at J, with 17 bases between. Germline V lookup: CDR1 MGHDK, CDR2 SYGVNS. This chain's CDR3 is CASAVAGRGNIQYF. In DNA form, the CDR3 reads TGTGCCAGCGCCGTGGCAGGGCGGGGAAACATTCAGTACTTC.

This clone was seen a handful of times. The V gene is TRBV5-6, the J gene TRBJ2-7; TRBD1 might be the D (6 bases). CDR1 SGHDT and CDR2 YYEEEE come from the germline V gene. CDR3 size: 13 residues. V lost 0 bases and J lost 9, with 13 bases in between. CDR3 nucleotides: TGTGCCAGCAGCTTGGAAACAGGGATCGCGCAGTACTTC. Translating gives CASSLETGIAQYF.

This chain links TRBV6-6 with TRBJ1-1; D perhaps matches TRBD1 (5 bases). Germline CDR1 and CDR2: MNHNY and SVGAGI (reference sequence). This CDR3 has 15 residues. Trimming cost V 3 bases and J 1 base, with 12 bases left between them. As DNA, the CDR3 is TGTGCCAGCAGTTATCCGGCAGGGAGGAACACTGAAGCTTTCTTT. The encoded protein is CASSYPAGRNTEAFF.

For this clone: One end of the junction fails to match germline, which may point to a read error. The genes are TRBV11-3 and TRBJ2-3; D gene ambiguous. CDR1 SGHNT and CDR2 YENEEA come from the germline V gene. CDR3 length: 13 amino acids. The CDR3 bases are TGTGCCAGCAGCAGTAAGGGCACGGATACGCAGTATTTT. It is translated as CASSSKGTDTQYF.

The gene calls are TRBV9 and TRBJ2-3, with D uncertain. The CDR3 length is 14 residues. Germline lookup yields CDR1 SGDLS and CDR2 YYNGEE. The germline V and J ends were trimmed by 2 bases and 0 bases, with 7 bases remaining between them. The CDR3 DNA sequence: TGTGCCAGCAGCGTTCAAGAGAGCACAGATACGCAGTATTTT. Its protein is CASSVQESTDTQYF.

The chain has TRBV5-1 and TRBJ2-7; 12 bases fit TRBD2. Germline V gene sequence: CDR1 SGHRS, CDR2 YFSETQ. The CDR3 extends over 14 amino acids. Unmatched junction bases numbered 3, after V lost 4 bases and J lost 4 bases. For the CDR3, the DNA is TGCGCCAGCAGCACAGGACTAGCGGGGTACGAGCAGTACTTC. Amino acids: CASSTGLAGYEQYF.

Written as DNA, the CDR3 is TGCGCCAGCAGCCATAATCGACAGGTACCATGGTATGGCTACACCTTC. This codes for CASSHNRQVPWYGYTF. The chain links TRBV4-1 to TRBJ1-2; perhaps TRBD1 as D (6 bases). The CDR3 has 16 residues. Germline assignment: CDR1 MGHRA and CDR2 YSYEKL. V gave up 3 bases and J gave up 5 bases, with 19 bases separating them.

The V gene is TRBV30, the J gene TRBJ2-7, with TRBD2 identical over 8 bases. CDR1 and CDR2 (germline): GTSNPN, SVGIG (reference sequence). V trimming: 0 bases; J trimming: 3 bases; junction bases outside the gene matches: 1. The CDR3 extends over 13 amino acids. The CDR3, as DNA: TGTGCCTGGAGTGTAAGCGGGGGCTACGAGCAGTACTTC. Protein sequence: CAWSVSGGYEQYF. The full variable domain, completed using reference TRBV30 and TRBJ2-7, is SQTIHQWPATLVQPVGSPLSLECTVEGTSNPNLYWYRQAAGRGLQLLFYSVGIGQISSEVPQNLSASRPQDRQFILSSKKLLLSDSGFYLCAWSVSGGYEQYFGPGTRLTVT.

The rearrangement uses TRBV19 and TRBJ2-3, with TRBD2 matching 8 bases. CDR1 and CDR2 (germline): LNHDA, SQIVND (reference sequence). This CDR3 spans 13 amino acids. The trim removed 10 bases at V and 7 bases at J, leaving 10 bases unmatched. CDR3 region: CATTIGGGYTQYF. In nucleotides, the CDR3 is TGTGCCACCACCATCGGGGGGGGATATACGCAGTATTTT.

This clone showed up just once. CDR3 DNA sequence: TGTGCCAGCAGTTACTCGCTAGGGACGAACACTGAAGCTTTCTTT. Protein product: CASSYSLGTNTEAFF. The chain carries TRBV6-5 and TRBJ1-1; TRBD1 is a possible D gene (5 bases). There are 15 residues in the CDR3. V lost 0 bases and J lost 1, with 9 bases in between. CDR1 is MNHEY and CDR2 is SVGAGI in the germline V gene.

In this sample, this clone turned up once. The chain uses TRBV9 and TRBJ1-3, with unresolved D. The germline V gene has CDR1 SGDLS and CDR2 YYNGEE. V was pared by 0 bases and J by 0 bases, with 10 bases between. The CDR3 runs to 16 residues. The CDR3, as DNA: TGTGCCAGCAGCGTAGGCTTGCCCCGCTCTGGAAACACCATATATTTT. It yields the protein CASSVGLPRSGNTIYF.

The V and J genes are TRBV7-2 and TRBJ1-2; a possible D gene is TRBD1 (5 bases). The CDR3 is 14 amino acids. Germline V gives CDR1 SGHTA, CDR2 FQGNSA. Between the trimmed V and J ends, which lost 2 bases and 0 bases, there was a span of 7 bases. CDR3 residues: CASSLIQANYGYTF. Written as DNA, the CDR3 is TGTGCCAGCAGCTTAATACAGGCTAACTATGGCTACACCTTC.

V is TRBV30 and J is TRBJ1-1; D is ambiguous. The CDR3 length is 13 residues. Germline loops: CDR1 GTSNPN, CDR2 SVGIG (reference sequence). Trimming left V 0 bases short and J 0 bases short, with 5 bases between. The CDR3 bases are TGTGCCTGGAGTGTAGGGATGAACACTGAAGCTTTCTTT. Its protein product is CAWSVGMNTEAFF.

The J gene is TRBJ1-5, the V gene TRBV7-6; D remains ambiguous. The V end was cut by 6 bases, the J end by 2 bases, with 11 bases between. The germline CDR1 and CDR2 sequences are SGHVS and FNYEAQ. This CDR3 spans 14 amino acids. CDR3 loop: CASSPTLGNQPQHF. For the CDR3, the DNA is TGTGCCAGCAGTCCCACACTAGGCAATCAGCCCCAGCATTTT.

This sequence joins TRBV9 and TRBJ2-7; 11 bases are shared with TRBD1. V was pared by 4 bases and J by 6 bases, with 6 bases of the junction left unmatched. The length of the CDR3 is 14 residues. Per the germline V gene, CDR1 is SGDLS and CDR2 is YYNGEE. The CDR3 protein is CASSPGTGGGEQYF. As DNA, the CDR3 is TGTGCCAGCAGCCCCGGGACAGGGGGAGGCGAGCAGTACTTC.

This chain connects TRBV28 to TRBJ2-7; TRBD2 agrees at 8 bases. Germline CDR1 is MDHEN and CDR2 is SYDVKM. There are 14 residues in the CDR3. The ends lost 6 bases at V and 0 bases at J; junction bases unmatched: 4. CDR3 in amino acids: CASRLGLASYEQYF. In DNA, the CDR3 is TGTGCCAGCAGGCTCGGACTAGCCTCCTACGAGCAGTACTTC.

This clone was picked up many times. The V gene is TRBV30, the J gene TRBJ1-2, with D unresolved. The CDR3 is 12 amino acids. Germline CDR1 and CDR2: GTSNPN and SVGIG (reference sequence). Between the trimmed V and J ends, which lost 8 bases and 4 bases, there was a span of 14 bases. For the CDR3, the DNA is TGTGCCCTTAGGGCCTACCGCTATGGCTACACCTTC. This gives the protein CALRAYRYGYTF.

This clone was counted once. V is TRBV27 and J is TRBJ2-1; the D is unclear. Germline values: CDR1 MNHEY, CDR2 SMNVEV (reference sequence). The CDR3 is 13 residues long. The V end was cut by 3 bases, the J end by 5 bases, with 8 bases between. CDR3 nucleotide sequence: TGTGCCAGCAGTTTCTTGGCCGACAATGAGCAGTTCTTC. Translation: CASSFLADNEQFF.

The CDR3 is CSARVRGMAFF. Here the CDR3 DNA reads TGCAGTGCTAGGGTCAGGGGGATGGCTTTCTTT. V is TRBV20-1 and J is TRBJ1-1; TRBD1 agrees at 7 bases. Germline CDR1 DFQATT, CDR2 SNEGSKA (reference sequence). Unmatched junction bases numbered 6, after V lost 3 bases and J lost 11 bases. This CDR3 spans 11 amino acids.

This chain joins TRBV5-1 and TRBJ2-7, with a weak D call TRBD2 (6 bases). CDR3 size: 14 residues. Trimming removed 2 bases from V and 1 base from J, with 10 bases in between. Germline V lookup: CDR1 SGHRS, CDR2 YFSETQ. Here the CDR3 reads CASSFSSVSYEQYF. The CDR3 DNA reads TGCGCCAGCAGCTTTTCTAGCGTATCCTACGAGCAGTACTTC. The full variable domain, completed using reference TRBV5-1 and TRBJ2-7, is KAGVTQTPRYLIKTRGQQVTLSCSPISGHRSVSWYQQTPGQGLQFLFEYFSETQRNKGNFPGRFSGRQFSNSRSEMNVSTLELGDSALYLCASSFSSVSYEQYFGPGTRLTVT.